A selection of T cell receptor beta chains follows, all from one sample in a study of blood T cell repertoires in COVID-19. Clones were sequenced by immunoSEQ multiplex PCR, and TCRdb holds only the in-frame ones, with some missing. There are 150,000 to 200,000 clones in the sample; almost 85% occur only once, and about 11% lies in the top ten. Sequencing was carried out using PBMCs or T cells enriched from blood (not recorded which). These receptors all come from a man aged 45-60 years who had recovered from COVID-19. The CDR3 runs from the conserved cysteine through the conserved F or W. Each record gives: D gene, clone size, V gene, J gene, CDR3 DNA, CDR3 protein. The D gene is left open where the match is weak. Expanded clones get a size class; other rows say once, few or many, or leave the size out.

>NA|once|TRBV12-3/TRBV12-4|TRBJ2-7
TGTGCCAGCAGTTTAATCCGGGGGTACGAGCAGTACTTC
CASSLIRGYEQYF
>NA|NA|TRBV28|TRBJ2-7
TGTGCCAGCAGTCCTCCAGGTGCATACTCCTACGAGCAGTACTTC
CASSPPGAYSYEQYF
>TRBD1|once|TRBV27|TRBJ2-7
TGTGCCAGCAGTTTACTCACAGGGGACGAGCAGTACTTC
CASSLLTGDEQYF
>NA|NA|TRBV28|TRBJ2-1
TGTGCCAGCAGTTTATCAGGGTACAATGAGCAGTTCTTC
CASSLSGYNEQFF
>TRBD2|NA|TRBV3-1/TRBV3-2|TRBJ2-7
TGTGCCAGCAGCCAAGTCGGGGGACTAACCTCAGGGGAGCAGTACTTC
CASSQVGGLTSGEQYF
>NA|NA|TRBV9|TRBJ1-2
TGTGCCAGCAGCGTAGAAGGAAAGGGGGAGGGATATGGCTACACCTTC
CASSVEGKGEGYGYTF
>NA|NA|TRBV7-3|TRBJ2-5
TGTGCCAGCAGCTTAGGTGGGGCCGGAGGGAAGTACTTC
CASSLGGAGGKYF
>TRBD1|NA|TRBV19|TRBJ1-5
TGTGCCAGTACCAGGGACAGAAGCGTTAATCAGCCCCAGCATTTT
CASTRDRSVNQPQHF
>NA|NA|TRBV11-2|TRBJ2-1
TGTGCCAGCAGCTTAGAGAGGGTTCATGAGCAGTTCTTC
CASSLERVHEQFF
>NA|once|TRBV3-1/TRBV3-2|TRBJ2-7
TGTGCCAGCAGGAAGACAGGTTTGGACGAGCAGTACTTC
CASRKTGLDEQYF
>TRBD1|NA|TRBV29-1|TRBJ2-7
TGCAGCGCTACTGCGGACAGGGGCGGGGAGCAGTACTTC
CSATADRGGEQYF
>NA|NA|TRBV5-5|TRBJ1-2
TGTGCCAGCAGCTTGCCAGGGGTCGGCGGCTACACCTTC
CASSLPGVGGYTF
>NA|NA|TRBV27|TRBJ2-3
TGTGCCAGCAGACAGCTTATCACAGATACGCAGTATTTT
CASRQLITDTQYF
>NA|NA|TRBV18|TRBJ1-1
TGTGCCAGCTCACCCGTCCCGAACACTGAAGCTTTCTTT
CASSPVPNTEAFF
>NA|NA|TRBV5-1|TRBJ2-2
TGCGCCAGCAGCTTGTGGCAGGGGACCCCCACCGGGGAGCTGTTTTTT
CASSLWQGTPTGELFF
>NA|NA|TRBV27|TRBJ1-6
TGTGCCAGCAGATATTCGGGGATCTCCTATAATTCACCCCTCCACTTT
CASRYSGISYNSPLHF
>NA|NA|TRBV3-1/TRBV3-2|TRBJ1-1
TGTGCCAGCACCAGGAGGGGTGGGAACACTGAAGCTTTCTTT
CASTRRGGNTEAFF
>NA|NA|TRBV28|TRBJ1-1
TGTGCCAGCAGTTTAACAGGGACCCTCGATGCTGAAGCTTTCTTT
CASSLTGTLDAEAFF
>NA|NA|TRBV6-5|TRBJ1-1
TGTGCCAGCAGTCTTACAAGGGGCCTGAACACTGAAGCTTTCTTT
CASSLTRGLNTEAFF
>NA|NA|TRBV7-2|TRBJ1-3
TGTGCCAGCAGCTTGGACAGCGGGGGTTCTGGAAACACCATATATTTT
CASSLDSGGSGNTIYF
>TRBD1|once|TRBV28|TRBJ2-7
TGTGCCAGCAGTTCCCCCGGGACAGGGCTAGACGAGCAGTACTTC
CASSSPGTGLDEQYF
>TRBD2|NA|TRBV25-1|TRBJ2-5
TGTGCCAGCAGTGAGGGTGGAGCGGGGGGCCCCGAGACCCAGTACTTC
CASSEGGAGGPETQYF
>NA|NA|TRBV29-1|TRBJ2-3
TGCAGCTTCTTCACAGATACGCAGTATTTT
CSFFTDTQYF
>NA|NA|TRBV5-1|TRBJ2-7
TGCGCCAGCAGCCCGTCGTCGGCTAGCTGGGTCCACGAGCAGTACTTC
CASSPSSASWVHEQYF
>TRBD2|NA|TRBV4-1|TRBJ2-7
TGCGCCAGCAGCCCAAGGGGGACTAGTGGGTCTGGAGAGCAGTACTTC
CASSPRGTSGSGEQYF
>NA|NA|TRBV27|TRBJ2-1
TGTGCCAGCAGTTTGGGTGGGCCCCACAATGAGCAGTTCTTC
CASSLGGPHNEQFF
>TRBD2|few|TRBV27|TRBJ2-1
TGTGCCAGCAGTTTAGGACTAGCGAATGAGCAGTTCTTC
CASSLGLANEQFF
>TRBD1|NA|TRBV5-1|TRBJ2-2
TGCGCCAGCAGTATCCGGGACAGGGTCACCGGGGAGCTGTTTTTT
CASSIRDRVTGELFF
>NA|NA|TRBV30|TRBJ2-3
TGTGCCTGGAGCGGGGTACCGAGCACAGATACGCAGTATTTT
CAWSGVPSTDTQYF
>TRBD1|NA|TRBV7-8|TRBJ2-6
TGTGCCAGCAGCTTAGTGGTGACAGGGGGAAGCGGGGCCAACGTCCTGACTTTC
CASSLVVTGGSGANVLTF
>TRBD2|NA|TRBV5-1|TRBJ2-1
TGCGCCAGCAGCGGGGTAGCGGGAGTTGATGAGCAGTTCTTC
CASSGVAGVDEQFF
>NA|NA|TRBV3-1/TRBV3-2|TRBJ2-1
TGTGCCAGCAGCCAAGGACAGGAGCAGTTCTTC
CASSQGQEQFF
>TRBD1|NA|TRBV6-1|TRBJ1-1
TGTGCCAGCAGTCAAGACAGGGGGCCCCTGAACACTGAAGCTTTCTTT
CASSQDRGPLNTEAFF
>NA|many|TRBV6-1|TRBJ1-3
TGTGCCAGCAGTGAACAAGGCAGGGGTGGAAACACCATATATTTT
CASSEQGRGGNTIYF
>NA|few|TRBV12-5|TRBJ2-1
TGTGCTAGTGGTTTGAGGAGGGATGAGCAGTTCTTC
CASGLRRDEQFF
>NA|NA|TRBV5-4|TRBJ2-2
TGTGCCAGCAGCTTTGACCTAGCTTCGAACACCGGGGAGCTGTTTTTT
CASSFDLASNTGELFF
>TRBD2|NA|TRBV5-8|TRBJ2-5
TGTGCCAGCAGCTTGGGGGCTAGCGGGGGGCAACAAGGAGAGACCCAGTACTTC
CASSLGASGGQQGETQYF
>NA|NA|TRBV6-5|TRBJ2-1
TGTGCCAGCAGTTACTCGTACGAGGGTGTTCACAATGAGCAGTTCTTC
CASSYSYEGVHNEQFF
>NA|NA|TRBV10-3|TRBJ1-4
TGTGCCATCAGTGAGTTGCTTCAAACGGGGTCTGGGGAAAAACTGTTTTTT
CAISELLQTGSGEKLFF
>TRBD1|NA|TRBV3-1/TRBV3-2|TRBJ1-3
TGTGCCAGCAGCCGTCTGGGGACAGGCGGAAACACCATATATTTT
CASSRLGTGGNTIYF
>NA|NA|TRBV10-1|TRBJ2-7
TGCGCCAGCAGTGAGTCCCCGTATAGCTACGAGCAGTACTTC
CASSESPYSYEQYF
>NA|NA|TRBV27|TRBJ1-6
TGTGCCAGCAGTTACCGCGGAGGATATAATTCACCCCTCCACTTT
CASSYRGGYNSPLHF
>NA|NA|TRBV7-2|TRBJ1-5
TGTGCCAGCAGCACACAGGGCGGGCAGCCCCAGCATTTT
CASSTQGGQPQHF
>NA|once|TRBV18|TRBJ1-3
TGTGCCAGCTCACCCACTCGCGGGGGCTCTGGAAACACCATATATTTT
CASSPTRGGSGNTIYF